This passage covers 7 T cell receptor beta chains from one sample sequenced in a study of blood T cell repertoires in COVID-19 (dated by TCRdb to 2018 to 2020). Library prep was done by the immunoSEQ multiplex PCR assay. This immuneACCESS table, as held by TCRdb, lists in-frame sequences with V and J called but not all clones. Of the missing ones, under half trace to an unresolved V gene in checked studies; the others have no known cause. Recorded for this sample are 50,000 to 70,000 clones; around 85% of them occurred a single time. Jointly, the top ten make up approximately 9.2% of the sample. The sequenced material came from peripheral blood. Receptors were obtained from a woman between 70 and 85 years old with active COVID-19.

The CDR3 DNA follows: TGTGCCAGCAGTTTAGCCGCGGGGGCAGGTGGAAACACCATATATTTT. This encodes CASSLAAGAGGNTIYF. The V call is TRBV28, the J call TRBJ1-3, with TRBD1 as a possible D gene (6 bases). The V gene lost 2 bases and the J gene lost 3 bases, with 14 bases spanning the gap. The germline gives CDR1 MDHEN, CDR2 SYDVKM. This CDR3 comprises 16 residues.

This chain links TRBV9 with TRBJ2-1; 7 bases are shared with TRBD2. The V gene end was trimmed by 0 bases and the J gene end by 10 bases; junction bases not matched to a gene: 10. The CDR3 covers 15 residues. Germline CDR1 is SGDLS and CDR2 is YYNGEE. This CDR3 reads CASSVEAGSGWEQFF. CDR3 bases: TGTGCCAGCAGCGTAGAAGCGGGAAGTGGCTGGGAGCAGTTCTTC.

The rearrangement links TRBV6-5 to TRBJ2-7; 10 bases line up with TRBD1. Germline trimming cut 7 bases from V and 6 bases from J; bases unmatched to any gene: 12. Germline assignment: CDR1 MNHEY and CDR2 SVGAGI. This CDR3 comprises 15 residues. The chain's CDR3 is CASNYGTGEGGEQYF. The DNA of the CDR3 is TGTGCCAGCAACTACGGGACAGGGGAGGGGGGCGAGCAGTACTTC.

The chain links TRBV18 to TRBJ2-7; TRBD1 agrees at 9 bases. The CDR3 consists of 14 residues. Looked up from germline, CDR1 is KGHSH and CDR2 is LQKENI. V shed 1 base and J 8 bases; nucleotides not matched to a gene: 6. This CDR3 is CASSPRDRASKQYF. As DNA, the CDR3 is TGTGCCAGCTCACCACGGGACAGGGCATCGAAGCAGTACTTC.

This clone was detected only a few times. The CDR3 here is CASSLREGHQPQHF. In nucleotides, the CDR3 is TGTGCCAGCAGCTTACGGGAAGGGCATCAGCCCCAGCATTTT. The chain joins TRBV7-9 to TRBJ1-5, with unresolved D. This CDR3 has 14 amino acids. Between the trimmed V and J ends, which lost 2 bases and 5 bases, there was a span of 10 bases. The germline V gene encodes CDR1 SEHNR and CDR2 FQNEAQ (reference sequence).

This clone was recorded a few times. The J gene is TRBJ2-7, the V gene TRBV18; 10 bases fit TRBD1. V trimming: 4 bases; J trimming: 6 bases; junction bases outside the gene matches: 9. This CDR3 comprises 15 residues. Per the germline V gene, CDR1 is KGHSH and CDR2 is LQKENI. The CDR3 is CASSLRDRGISEQYF. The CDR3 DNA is TGTGCCAGCTCACTAAGGGACAGGGGTATTTCCGAGCAGTACTTC.

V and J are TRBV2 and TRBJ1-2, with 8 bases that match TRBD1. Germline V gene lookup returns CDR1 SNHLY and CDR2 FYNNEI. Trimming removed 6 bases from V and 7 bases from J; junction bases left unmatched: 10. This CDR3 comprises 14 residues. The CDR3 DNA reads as TGTGCCAGCAGCGGTGCAGGGGGCATGAGTGGCTACACCTTC. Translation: CASSGAGGMSGYTF.